The 8 T cell receptor beta chains given below trace back to one sample, sequenced in a study of blood T cell repertoires in COVID-19. Using immunoSEQ multiplex PCR, the repertoire was profiled, and TCRdb retains in-frame clones only, with some absent. In the table there are 220,000 or so clones, about 80% of which are singletons. Material: PBMCs or T cells enriched from blood (not recorded which). Source of these receptors: a woman in her thirties or forties with acute COVID-19.

The chain carries TRBV12-3 or TRBV12-4 and TRBJ2-1, with 9 positions matching TRBD2. Germline trimming cut 5 bases from V and 12 bases from J; bases unmatched to any gene: 5. This CDR3 spans 12 amino acids. The CDR3: CASSLAGGLQFF. The CDR3, as DNA: TGTGCCAGCAGTCTCGCGGGAGGGCTGCAGTTCTTC.

The genes are TRBV11-2 and TRBJ2-3; 7 bases agree with TRBD1. V lost 1 base to trimming and J lost 7 bases; unmatched junction nucleotides: 11. CDR3 length equals 16 residues. Germline CDR1 is SGHAT and CDR2 is FQNNGV. DNA of the CDR3: TGTGCCAGCAGCTTAGTGGGACAGACCCCCCGAAATACGCAGTATTTT. Amino acids: CASSLVGQTPRNTQYF.

J is TRBJ1-2 and V is TRBV12-3 or TRBV12-4; D is possibly TRBD1 (5 bases). The CDR3 totals 12 residues. Between the trimmed V and J ends, which lost 3 bases and 5 bases, there was a span of 7 bases. DNA for the CDR3: TGTGCCAGCAGTTTTCAGGGTTATGGCTACACCTTC. It encodes CASSFQGYGYTF.

The rearrangement uses TRBV5-5 and TRBJ1-1; 9 bases match TRBD1. V shed 4 bases and J 5 bases; nucleotides not matched to a gene: 6. The germline V gene encodes CDR1 SGHKS and CDR2 YYEKEE (reference sequence). The CDR3 length is 14 residues. CDR3 coding DNA: TGTGCCAGCAGCCCCGGGACAGGGTGGACTGAAGCTTTCTTT. It yields the protein CASSPGTGWTEAFF.

This clone was seen just once. V gene TRBV4-1 combines with J gene TRBJ2-1, with 7 nucleotides matching TRBD2. Germline CDR1 and CDR2: MGHRA and YSYEKL. This CDR3 is built from 15 residues. V shed 1 base and J 8 bases; nucleotides not matched to a gene: 8. CDR3 coding DNA: TGCGCCAGCAGCCAAGCCCCATTCGGGAGGTATGAGCAGTTCTTC. Amino acids: CASSQAPFGRYEQFF.

Comment on this clone: Other DNA sequences in the same sample also yield this CDR3. V is TRBV19 and J is TRBJ1-4; 8 bases are a match to TRBD1. This CDR3 is 13 amino acids long. Germline CDR1 LNHDA, CDR2 SQIVND (reference sequence). V lost 9 bases, J lost 3 bases, and 3 bases stayed unmatched. CDR3 sequence reads: CASRDRPNEKLFF. CDR3 DNA sequence: TGTGCCAGCAGGGACAGGCCTAATGAAAAACTGTTTTTT.

Concerning this clone: Other DNA sequences in the same sample also yield this CDR3. This chain connects TRBV30 to TRBJ1-2, with D tentatively TRBD1 (5 bases). Per the germline V gene, CDR1 is GTSNPN and CDR2 is SVGIG (reference sequence). V was cut by 5 bases and J by 2 bases, with 9 bases left in between. The CDR3 spans 12 residues. CDR3 sequence: CAWSQGNYGYTF. CDR3 DNA sequence: TGTGCCTGGTCGCAGGGAAACTATGGCTACACCTTC.

The chain couples TRBV7-9 to TRBJ2-5; perhaps TRBD1 as D (6 bases). Germline values: CDR1 SEHNR, CDR2 FQNEAQ (reference sequence). The CDR3 contains 15 residues. Trimming stripped 3 bases from V and 1 base from J, with 12 bases between. DNA of the CDR3: TGTGCCAGCAGCTTTTATGGACAGTTCCAAGAGACCCAGTACTTC. This encodes CASSFYGQFQETQYF.